A single sample gave rise to the 20 T cell receptor beta chains below, sequenced in a study of blood T cell repertoires in COVID-19 (dated by TCRdb to about 2020). Preparation of the library involved the immunoSEQ multiplex PCR assay. Held by TCRdb, this immuneACCESS table contains in-frame sequences only and omits some clones. Under half of the omission traces to an unresolved V gene where checked; the cause of the rest is unknown. For this sample there are 400,000 to 500,000 clones; roughly 88% appear just once. The ten largest clones represent 1.4% to 1.5% of the sample. Sequencing used PBMCs or T cells enriched from blood (not recorded which). The receptors come from a woman between 18 and 29 years old who had been exposed to COVID-19.

CDR3 protein: CASSYSFLEKPQHF. The CDR3 DNA sequence: TGTGCCAGCAGTTACTCGTTCTTGGAGAAGCCCCAGCATTTT. V and J are TRBV6-2 or TRBV6-3 and TRBJ1-5; no reliable D call. CDR1 is MNHEY, CDR2 SVGEGT, per germline. The CDR3 extends over 14 amino acids. Trimming stripped 0 bases from V and 8 bases from J, with 11 bases between.

V gene TRBV4-1 combines with J gene TRBJ2-1; D gene ambiguous. The CDR3 loop spans 18 amino acids. Trimming shortened V by 4 bases and J by 2 bases, and 21 bases separated the two germline ends. Germline CDR1 and CDR2: MGHRA and YSYEKL. The CDR3 DNA is TGCGCCAGCAGCCTCCCCCCCCGACTCGTTTTAACCTACAATGAGCAGTTCTTC. Its translation is CASSLPPRLVLTYNEQFF.

The chain couples TRBV7-9 to TRBJ2-4; 8 nucleotides align to TRBD1. This CDR3 region has 11 residues. Trimming cost V 10 bases and J 8 bases; bases outside gene matches: 4. Germline CDR1 reads SEHNR; CDR2 reads FQNEAQ (reference sequence). This chain's CDR3 is CATGDRHIQYF. Written as DNA, the CDR3 is TGTGCCACCGGGGACAGGCACATTCAGTACTTC.

The chain couples TRBV27 to TRBJ1-1; D is uncertain. The CDR3 runs to 13 residues. CDR1 is MNHEY, CDR2 SMNVEV, per germline (reference sequence). The V end lost 3 bases, the J end lost 7 bases, and 12 bases lay between the germline ends. The CDR3 region has the DNA TGTGCCAGCAGTTTCAGGCCCGAATTTGAAGCTTTCTTT. Translating it yields CASSFRPEFEAFF.

This chain links TRBV3-1 (or the pseudogene TRBV3-2) with TRBJ1-3; D gene uncertain. In germline, CDR1 is LGHDT, CDR2 YNNKEL (reference sequence). V was trimmed by 1 base and J by 0 bases, leaving 10 bases between them. The CDR3 totals 16 residues. The CDR3 DNA is TGTGCCAGCAGCCAAGCAGGCCCCATCTCTGGAAACACCATATATTTT. Its protein product is CASSQAGPISGNTIYF.

The J gene is TRBJ2-5, the V gene TRBV2; tentatively, D is TRBD2 (6 bases). This CDR3 region has 13 residues. Trimming shortened V by 2 bases and J by 9 bases, and 13 bases separated the two germline ends. The germline CDR1 and CDR2 sequences are SNHLY and FYNNEI. CDR3: CASSENGGGAQYF. The CDR3 nucleotides read TGTGCCAGCAGTGAAAATGGCGGCGGGGCCCAGTACTTC.

The rearrangement joins TRBV28 to TRBJ1-2; TRBD1 agrees at 11 bases. Germline V gene lookup returns CDR1 MDHEN and CDR2 SYDVKM. V trimming: 0 bases; J trimming: 0 bases; junction bases outside the gene matches: 3. The CDR3 is made up of 17 amino acids. DNA of the CDR3: TGTGCCAGCAGTTTATGGGACAGGGGGCGTTCTAACTATGGCTACACCTTC. It yields the protein CASSLWDRGRSNYGYTF.

This chain connects TRBV28 to TRBJ1-2; TRBD1 aligns across 8 bases. Germline V gives CDR1 MDHEN, CDR2 SYDVKM. V gave up 6 bases and J gave up 7 bases; unmatched junction bases: 4. The CDR3 covers 12 residues. CDR3 sequence reads: CASSVRGLGYTF. The CDR3 DNA reads TGTGCCAGCAGCGTCAGGGGGCTTGGCTACACCTTC.

V gene TRBV28 combines with J gene TRBJ1-2; 8 bases fit TRBD1. CDR3 size: 15 residues. The germline CDR1 and CDR2 sequences are MDHEN and SYDVKM. V shed 2 bases, J shed 7 bases, and the junction held 9 bases outside the gene matches. The CDR3 sequence is CASSLVATGVAGYTF. CDR3 bases: TGTGCCAGCAGTTTAGTAGCGACAGGGGTGGCTGGCTACACCTTC.

V is TRBV14 and J is TRBJ2-1; 10 bases agree with TRBD1. V was pared by 4 bases and J by 7 bases, with 10 bases of the junction left unmatched. Germline CDR1 and CDR2: SGHDN and FVKESK. This CDR3 spans 16 amino acids. CDR3 DNA sequence: TGTGCCAGCAGCCGGACAGGGGGGCCTGCTAGGAATGAGCAGTTCTTC. Protein sequence: CASSRTGGPARNEQFF.

This chain's CDR3 is CASRVEGGAPLDYEQYF. CDR3 in DNA: TGTGCCAGCAGGGTTGAGGGGGGGGCCCCCCTTGACTACGAGCAGTACTTC. The J gene is TRBJ2-7, the V gene TRBV5-5; possibly TRBD2 for D (7 bases). Per germline, CDR1 SGHKS and CDR2 YYEKEE (reference sequence). Trimming pared 5 bases from V and 3 bases from J, leaving 24 bases between. CDR3 length: 17 amino acids. The whole variable domain, filled in from reference TRBV5-5 and TRBJ2-7, reads DAGVTQSPTHLIKTRGQQVTLRCSPISGHKSVSWYQQVLGQGPQFIFQYYEKEERGRGNFPDRFSARQFPNYSSELNVNALLLGDSALYLCASRVEGGAPLDYEQYFGPGTRLTVT.

The gene calls are TRBV28 and TRBJ1-5, with a tentative D call TRBD1 (5 bases). CDR1 and CDR2 (germline): MDHEN, SYDVKM. The CDR3 has 16 residues. Deletions cut 5 bases from V and 1 base from J, with 15 bases between. CDR3 protein: CASSPIDRKSNQPQHF. The CDR3 nucleotides read TGTGCCAGCAGTCCGATCGACAGAAAGAGCAATCAGCCCCAGCATTTT.

This clone occurred once. V gene TRBV5-1 combines with J gene TRBJ2-7; possibly TRBD1 for D (6 bases). The CDR3 runs 13 residues. The germline gives CDR1 SGHRS, CDR2 YFSETQ. V was trimmed by 3 bases and J by 5 bases, leaving 12 bases between them. The CDR3 nucleotides read TGCGCCAGCAGCTGGGGGCAGGCCAACGAGCAGTACTTC. Its translation is CASSWGQANEQYF.

The chain employs TRBV2 and TRBJ2-1; TRBD2 matches at 9 bases. CDR1 and CDR2 (germline): SNHLY, FYNNEI. V lost 4 bases to trimming and J lost 7 bases; unmatched junction nucleotides: 5. The CDR3 sequence is 14 residues long. The CDR3 protein is CASSVLAGRNEQFF. The CDR3 DNA sequence: TGTGCCAGCAGTGTCCTAGCGGGAAGAAATGAGCAGTTCTTC.

CDR3 DNA: TGCGCCAGCAAGTCCCGGACAGGGGATGGATCGAATGAAAAACTGTTTTTT. Encoded protein: CASKSRTGDGSNEKLFF. V and J are TRBV5-1 and TRBJ1-4; 9 bases agree with TRBD1. Germline V gives CDR1 SGHRS, CDR2 YFSETQ. The V segment lost 6 bases and the J segment 5 bases; nucleotides outside the gene matches: 14. This CDR3 is 17 amino acids long.

The rearrangement joins TRBV10-2 to TRBJ2-7, with TRBD1 matching over 7 bases. J was trimmed by 2 bases and V by 5 bases; bases with no gene match: 6. Per germline, CDR1 WSHSY and CDR2 SAAADI. The CDR3 totals 14 residues. The CDR3 reads CASSTDRAPYEQYF. The CDR3 DNA reads as TGCGCCAGCAGTACAGACAGGGCCCCCTACGAGCAGTACTTC.

The genes are TRBV30 and TRBJ2-2; weak D call: TRBD2 (6 bases). The CDR3 totals 14 residues. Trimming shortened V by 7 bases and J by 2 bases, and 14 bases separated the two germline ends. Germline assignment: CDR1 GTSNPN and CDR2 SVGIG (reference sequence). The CDR3 coding sequence is TGTGCCTTGGGGTGGGGGGTAAACACCGGGGAGCTGTTTTTT. As protein: CALGWGVNTGELFF.

The V call is TRBV28, the J call TRBJ2-3, with 8 nucleotides matching TRBD1. The germline gives CDR1 MDHEN, CDR2 SYDVKM. The CDR3 runs 15 residues. Trimming took 3 bases from V and 0 from J; bases not matched to a gene: 2. The CDR3 reads CASSLPGGSTDTQYF. For the CDR3, the DNA is TGTGCCAGCAGTTTGCCAGGGGGCAGCACAGATACGCAGTATTTT. The complete variable domain, with remaining parts taken from reference TRBV28 and TRBJ2-3, reads DVKVTQSSRYLVKRTGEKVFLECVQDMDHENMFWYRQDPGLGLRLIYFSYDVKMKEKGDIPEGYSVSREKKERFSLILESASTNQTSMYLCASSLPGGSTDTQYFGPGTRLTVL.

The rearrangement links TRBV19 to TRBJ1-2; TRBD1 aligns across 11 bases. Germline CDR1 LNHDA, CDR2 SQIVND (reference sequence). The length of the CDR3 is 17 residues. Unmatched junction bases numbered 12, after V lost 1 base and J lost 8 bases. CDR3 amino acids: CASSIVRGQGVLGGYTF. The DNA of the CDR3 is TGTGCCAGTAGTATAGTACGGGGACAGGGGGTCCTCGGCGGCTACACCTTC.

This rearrangement joins TRBV7-2 to TRBJ2-2, with D perhaps matching TRBD1 (6 bases). Trimming shortened V by 0 bases and J by 4 bases, and 12 bases separated the two germline ends. The CDR3 consists of 16 residues. Germline V CDR1 and CDR2: SGHTA, FQGNSA. The CDR3 loop is CASSLAISRGTGELFF. The DNA for the CDR3 is TGTGCCAGCAGCTTAGCTATTTCCAGGGGCACCGGGGAGCTGTTTTTT. Looking up the rest from reference TRBV7-2 and TRBJ2-2 gives the full variable domain: GAGVSQSPSNKVTEKGKDVELRCDPISGHTALYWYRQSLGQGLEFLIYFQGNSAPDKSGLPSDRFSAERTGGSVSTLTIQRTQQEDSAVYLCASSLAISRGTGELFFGEGSRLTVL.